This T cell receptor (beta chain) was observed in a study of blood T cell repertoires in COVID-19. Germline V CDR1 and CDR2: WNHNN, SYGVQD (reference sequence). V trimming: 7 bases; J trimming: 7 bases; junction bases outside the gene matches: 19. The CDR3 loop spans 17 amino acids. In the study's own analysis: Estimated nucleated cell counts came from reference gene primer amplification. Using immunoSEQ multiplex PCR, the repertoire was profiled, and TCRdb retains in-frame clones only, with some absent. The V and J calls and clone size were taken over from that table, and D and trimming were inferred from the DNA. The profile shows 30,000 to 40,000 clones, approximately 90% of them singletons.

V gene TRBV10-1 combines with J gene TRBJ2-1; 7 bases fit TRBD2. This TCR was sampled from a man in his forties or fifties with active or convalescent COVID-19. Sequenced input: peripheral blood. CDR3 sequence (DNA): TGCGCCAGCAACCGCCCGAGGTTGCGCGGGAGTCTTAATGAGCAGTTCTTC. Encoded protein: CASNRPRLRGSLNEQFF.